The clone carrying this T cell receptor (beta chain) was seen a handful of times. Its specificity is not known. Next came a second PCR, run for about 6 to 11 cycles, which used a sample-barcoded 5' primer along with a J-beta primer mix. TCRdb reanalysed the 5' RACE reads using MiXCR and keeps one entry per CDR3 protein. The repertoire holds around 990,000 distinct CDR3 sequences, 20% to 25% seen once, with about 0.72% in the top ten. This sample was included in a study of blood T cells in healthy people across ages. Study results and caveats: Naive T cell percentage by flow cytometry tracked strongly with beta diversity.

The data also belong to a second study, concerning T cells of mothers and their children. That investigation notes: In the second PCR, M1S primer introduced barcodes and 2-4 random bases.

This TCR derives from a girl aged 2 to 10 in good health. The sample consisted of blood.

This CDR3 reads CASSSKLAGGPFHRDEQYF. DNA of the CDR3: TGTGCCAGCAGTTCCAAACTAGCGGGGGGGCCTTTCCACCGGGACGAGCAGTACTTC. The V and J genes are TRBV6-5 and TRBJ2-5, with 13 bases fitting TRBD2. The DNA end lines up better with TRBJ2-7; the J call may be wrong. The length of the CDR3 is 19 residues. Germline CDR1 reads MNHEY; CDR2 reads SVGAGI.